This passage covers 8 T cell receptor beta chains from one sample sequenced in a study of memory CD4+ T cells and cytomegalovirus serostatus. The sort gate was single viable CD3+CD4+CD8-CD45RO+ cells for memory CD4+ T cells. Clones were read by immunoSEQ multiplex PCR, and TCRdb kept only the in-frame ones, dropping some. The sample carries about 57,000 clones, 65% to 80% recorded once. The material sequenced was memory CD4+ T cells from blood. These receptors were taken from an adult in good health and CMV-seronegative.

The gene calls are TRBV10-1 and TRBJ2-1; D is ambiguous. Trimming cost V 6 bases and J 10 bases, with 7 bases left between them. There are 10 residues in the CDR3. Germline V gene sequence: CDR1 WNHNN, CDR2 SYGVQD (reference sequence). Here the CDR3 DNA reads TGCGCCAGCAGGGGCACCGAGCAGTTCTTC. Translating it yields CASRGTEQFF.

This chain links TRBV2 with TRBJ2-3; 9 bases match TRBD1. Germline V gene sequence: CDR1 SNHLY, CDR2 FYNNEI. Trimming cost V 4 bases and J 4 bases; bases outside gene matches: 6. There are 15 residues in the CDR3. The CDR3 nucleotides are TGTGCCAGCAGTGCCCGGACAGGGGCCCCAGATACGCAGTATTTT. Translating it yields CASSARTGAPDTQYF.

The V call is TRBV19, the J call TRBJ1-4; D remains ambiguous. Germline assignment: CDR1 LNHDA and CDR2 SQIVND (reference sequence). The CDR3 sequence is 13 residues long. V was pared by 9 bases and J by 10 bases, with 18 bases between. In DNA form, the CDR3 reads TGTGCCAGCGGCGGCCAGTCCGTAGGAAAACTGTTTTTT. Its protein is CASGGQSVGKLFF.

V gene TRBV2 combines with J gene TRBJ1-5; D remains unclear. Germline-derived CDR1 and CDR2 are SNHLY and FYNNEI. The CDR3 spans 12 residues. Deletions cut 4 bases from V and 4 bases from J, with 5 bases between. This chain's CDR3 is CASSASNQPQHF. CDR3 DNA: TGTGCCAGCAGTGCGTCGAATCAGCCCCAGCATTTT.

J is TRBJ2-2 and V is TRBV10-3; D is unclear. Germline CDR1 is ENHRY and CDR2 is SYGVKD. The CDR3 covers 15 residues. V was shortened by 3 bases and J by 0 bases, with 8 bases between the two germline ends. CDR3 coding DNA: TGTGCCATCAGTGATTACAATTCGAACACCGGGGAGCTGTTTTTT. Amino acids: CAISDYNSNTGELFF.

The V and J genes are TRBV6-6 and TRBJ2-7; a weak D match, TRBD1 (5 bases). Trimming pared 2 bases from V and 6 bases from J, leaving 17 bases between. The CDR3 extends over 15 amino acids. Germline CDR1 is MNHNY and CDR2 is SVGAGI (reference sequence). DNA for the CDR3: TGTGCCAGCAGTTACATTGCAGGGCGAGGCACCGAGCAGTACTTC. It yields the protein CASSYIAGRGTEQYF.

The chain is built from TRBV6-1 and TRBJ2-1; 10 nucleotides line up with TRBD2. This CDR3 has 14 amino acids. Germline CDR1 and CDR2: MNHNS and SASEGT. V lost 3 bases, J lost 6 bases, and 2 bases stayed unmatched. The DNA for the CDR3 is TGTGCCAGCAGTGATACTAGCGGGGTCAATGAGCAGTTCTTC. It translates to CASSDTSGVNEQFF.

The genes are TRBV13 and TRBJ2-1, with 7 bases matching TRBD2. This CDR3 has 16 amino acids. Germline trimming cut 5 bases from V and 12 bases from J; bases unmatched to any gene: 19. The germline V gene encodes CDR1 PRHDT and CDR2 FYEKMQ (reference sequence). The CDR3 sequence: CASSPFVASGPRTQFF. The CDR3, as DNA: TGTGCCAGCAGCCCCTTTGTGGCTAGCGGCCCTCGGACGCAGTTCTTC. Full variable domain (rest looked up from reference TRBV13 and TRBJ2-1): AAGVIQSPRHLIKEKRETATLKCYPIPRHDTVYWYQQGPGQDPQFLISFYEKMQSDKGSIPDRFSAQQFSDYHSELNMSSLELGDSALYFCASSPFVASGPRTQFFGPGTRLTVL.